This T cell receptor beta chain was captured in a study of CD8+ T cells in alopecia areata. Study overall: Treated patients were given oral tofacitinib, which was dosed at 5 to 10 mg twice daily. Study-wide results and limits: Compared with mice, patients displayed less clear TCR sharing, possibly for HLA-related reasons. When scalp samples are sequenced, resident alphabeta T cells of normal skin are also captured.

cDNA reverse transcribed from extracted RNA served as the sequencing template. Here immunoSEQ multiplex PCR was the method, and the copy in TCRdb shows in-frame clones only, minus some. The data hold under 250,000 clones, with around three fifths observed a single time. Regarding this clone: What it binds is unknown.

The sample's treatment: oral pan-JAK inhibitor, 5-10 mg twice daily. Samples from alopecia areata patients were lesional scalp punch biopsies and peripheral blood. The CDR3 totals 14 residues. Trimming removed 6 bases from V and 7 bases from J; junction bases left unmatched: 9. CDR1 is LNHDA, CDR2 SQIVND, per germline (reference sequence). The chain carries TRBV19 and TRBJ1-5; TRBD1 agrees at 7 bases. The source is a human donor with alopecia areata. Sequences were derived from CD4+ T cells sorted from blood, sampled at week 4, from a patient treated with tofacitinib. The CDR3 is CASSRDRVRQPQHF. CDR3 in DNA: TGTGCCAGTAGCCGAGACAGGGTCCGACAGCCCCAGCATTTT. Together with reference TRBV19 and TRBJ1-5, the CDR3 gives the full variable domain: DGGITQSPKYLFRKEGQNVTLSCEQNLNHDAMYWYRQDPGQGLRLIYYSQIVNDFQKGDIAEGYSVSREKKESFPLTVTSAQKNPTAFYLCASSRDRVRQPQHFGDGTRLSIL.